These 8 T cell receptor beta chains share one sample of origin, sequenced in a study of spatial heterogeneity in lung cancer. Study-level results: How many expanded intratumoral alpha and beta TCRs were present tracked the tumor mutation count, which was a count of nonsynonymous mutations.

These receptors' antigens are unknown. TCRdb redid the calling of the 5' RACE reads with MiXCR, one entry per CDR3 protein. The sample consists of roughly 4,500 distinct CDR3 sequences, roughly 8% of them appearing once. As for time point: sample taken at primary tumor resection. Sequencing was performed on lung tumor tissue, taken at surgery. These receptors were taken from a male donor with early-stage non-small cell lung cancer.

By share, this clonotype ranks as medium-sized (0.01 to 0.1%). This chain joins TRBV19 and TRBJ2-4; D may correspond to TRBD1 or TRBD2 (5 bases each). V lost 3 bases, J lost 9 bases, and 18 bases lay in between. The CDR3 covers 15 residues. Per the germline V gene, CDR1 is LNHDA and CDR2 is SQIVND (reference sequence). CDR3 DNA: TGTGCCAGTAGTATGAGTGGGAGAGGGACGGTCATTCAGTACTTC. Translated: CASSMSGRGTVIQYF. The full variable domain, its missing parts supplied by reference TRBV19 and TRBJ2-4, is DGGITQSPKYLFRKEGQNVTLSCEQNLNHDAMYWYRQDPGQGLRLIYYSQIVNDFQKGDIAEGYSVSREKKESFPLTVTSAQKNPTAFYLCASSMSGRGTVIQYFGAGTRLSVL.

This clonotype was observed many times. This chain joins TRBV20-1 and TRBJ2-1; D might be TRBD1 or TRBD2, each matching 6 bases. The V end lost 5 bases, the J end lost 8 bases, and 16 bases lay between the germline ends. This CDR3 is 13 amino acids long. Per germline, CDR1 DFQATT and CDR2 SNEGSKA (reference sequence). CDR3 DNA: TGCAGTGCTCAGACAGGAGGGAACGATGAGCAGTTCTTC. Its translation: CSAQTGGNDEQFF.

This chain's CDR3 is CATRDLYRDSPLHF. In DNA, the CDR3 is TGTGCCACCCGGGACCTCTACCGGGATTCACCCCTCCACTTT. The V gene is TRBV10-3, the J gene TRBJ1-6; maybe TRBD1 (5 bases). This CDR3 region has 14 residues. The V gene's germline CDR1 is ENHRY and CDR2 SYGVKD. V was clipped by 10 bases and J by 8 bases, with 18 bases between them.

By share of the sample, this clonotype is medium-sized. V is TRBV27 and J is TRBJ2-3; D is perhaps TRBD1 (5 bases). The CDR3 spans 15 residues. V was cut by 7 bases and J by 0 bases, with 14 bases left in between. Germline lookup yields CDR1 MNHEY and CDR2 SMNVEV (reference sequence). The DNA for the CDR3 is TGTGCCAGCATTCTCACAGGTTCTAGCACAGATACGCAGTATTTT. This gives the protein CASILTGSSTDTQYF.

This clonotype came up many times. This chain uses TRBV5-1 with TRBJ2-5; 8 positions agree with TRBD2. The CDR3 has 16 amino acids. Germline V CDR1 and CDR2: SGHRS, YFSETQ. Losses at the gene ends were 1 base for V and 2 bases for J; bases not matched to a gene: 7. Here the CDR3 DNA reads TGCGCCAGCAGCTTGTCCCCGGCTAGCGGGCAAGAGACCCAGTACTTC. It yields the protein CASSLSPASGQETQYF.

The chain combines TRBV6-1 with TRBJ1-1; 12 nucleotides line up with TRBD1. CDR1 is MNHNS and CDR2 is SASEGT in the germline V gene. The CDR3 covers 12 residues. Trimming removed 8 bases from V and 9 bases from J; junction bases left unmatched: 4. CDR3 sequence: CASGGQGAQAFF. The CDR3 bases are TGTGCCAGCGGGGGACAGGGGGCTCAAGCTTTCTTT.

This clonotype is medium-sized. J is TRBJ1-5 and V is TRBV2; 7 positions match TRBD1. CDR1 SNHLY and CDR2 FYNNEI come from the germline V gene. This CDR3 spans 13 amino acids. V lost 4 bases to trimming and J lost 5 bases; unmatched junction nucleotides: 2. CDR3 loop: CASSVDRDQPQHF. Here the CDR3 DNA reads TGTGCCAGCAGTGTAGACAGGGATCAGCCCCAGCATTTT. Full variable domain (rest looked up from reference TRBV2 and TRBJ1-5): EPEVTQTPSHQVTQMGQEVILRCVPISNHLYFYWYRQILGQKVEFLVSFYNNEISEKSEIFDDQFSVERPDGSNFTLKIRSTKLEDSAMYFCASSVDRDQPQHFGDGTRLSIL.

The chain links TRBV7-2 to TRBJ2-3; perhaps TRBD2 as D (5 bases). V was pared by 3 bases and J by 3 bases, with 10 bases between. The length of the CDR3 is 14 residues. Germline values: CDR1 SGHTA, CDR2 FQGNSA. As DNA, the CDR3 is TGTGCCAGCAGCTTGGACTTTGGGACAGATACGCAGTATTTT. This encodes CASSLDFGTDTQYF.